These T cell receptor beta chains were read from a single sample in a study of T cell responses to AZD1222 COVID-19 vaccine. Measured with immunoSEQ multiplex PCR; TCRdb has only the in-frame clones, and not every one. Of 100,000 to 150,000 clones in the sample, 88% were seen once. Sequenced material: peripheral blood, taken on day 0 of AZD1222 vaccination. The receptors here all came from an adult in good health. Both conserved end residues are trimmed from each CDR3. Fields, in order: V gene, CDR3 protein.

TRBV7-9 | ASSLTYEQY
TRBV7-2 | ASSGQGYGNQPQH
TRBV10-3 | AIRQYGYT
TRBV27 | ASSLPGQGFREQF
TRBV3-1/TRBV3-2 | ASSQDFSSGGLKTQY
TRBV3-1/TRBV3-2 | ASSQDSSGSRNEQF
TRBV7-9 | ASSLGGSPEGYT
TRBV28 | ASSPTGWHQPQH
TRBV12-5 | ASGLRQETQY
TRBV9 | ASGSLQETQY
TRBV7-3 | ASSLQGYNSPLH
TRBV18 | ASSPPVAPVGEQY
TRBV6-2/TRBV6-3 | ASSFDRGNTEAF
TRBV9 | ASSVGGSSGANVLT
TRBV27 | ASRQLAVTGELF
TRBV19 | ASSTLGLAGGSEQF